Presented here are 7 T cell receptor beta chains from one specimen sequenced in a study of T-cell memory formation after mild COVID-19. TCRdb re-called the 5' RACE reads with MiXCR, one entry per CDR3 protein. This sample has under 550,000 distinct CDR3 sequences, with about 20% found just once. Sequencing used PBMCs or a T cell subset sorted from them (not recorded which). Every receptor here comes from an adult woman who had mild COVID-19 (a few samples of this study predate the infection). Cell type and time point are not known.

This clonotype was counted a few times. The rearrangement joins TRBV29-1 to TRBJ2-7; possibly TRBD2 for D (6 bases). V was shortened by 6 bases and J by 0 bases, with 9 bases between the two germline ends. Germline lookup yields CDR1 SQVTM and CDR2 ANQGSEA. The CDR3 covers 12 residues. For the CDR3, the DNA is TGCAGCGTAGAGGAGGGCTCCTACGAGCAGTACTTC. It yields the protein CSVEEGSYEQYF.

The chain links TRBV24-1 to TRBJ2-7; D remains unclear. CDR1 KGHDR and CDR2 SFDVKD come from the germline V gene. The CDR3 is made up of 13 amino acids. The V gene lost 7 bases and the J gene lost 6 bases, with 15 bases spanning the gap. The CDR3 DNA follows: TGTGCCACCAGCGCCGACGTCCTCAGCGAGCAGTACTTC. Amino acids: CATSADVLSEQYF.

The table lists this clonotype with a few counts. The chain is built from TRBV6-5 and TRBJ1-2; D ambiguous. Germline V gives CDR1 MNHEY, CDR2 SVGAGI. The CDR3 loop spans 15 amino acids. Trimming pared 0 bases from V and 2 bases from J, leaving 10 bases between. CDR3 sequence: CASSYSISGNYGYTF. The CDR3 nucleotides are TGTGCCAGCAGTTACTCGATTTCGGGGAACTATGGCTACACCTTC.

This clonotype has a count of ten or more. This rearrangement joins TRBV29-1 to TRBJ2-2; possibly TRBD1 for D (6 bases). Germline CDR1 SQVTM, CDR2 ANQGSEA. V was shortened by 4 bases and J by 4 bases, with 13 bases between the two germline ends. This CDR3 has 14 residues. The CDR3 coding sequence is TGCAGCGTTGCTGAAGAGGGGGTCACCGGGGAGCTGTTTTTT. Its protein product is CSVAEEGVTGELFF.

This clonotype was seen once. The gene calls are TRBV2 and TRBJ1-1; 12 nucleotides agree with TRBD1. The CDR3 covers 15 residues. The trim removed 6 bases at V and 5 bases at J, leaving 7 bases unmatched. The germline V gene has CDR1 SNHLY and CDR2 FYNNEI. The CDR3 spells CASSEWDRGRTEAFF. The DNA of the CDR3 is TGTGCCAGCAGCGAATGGGACAGGGGGCGGACTGAAGCTTTCTTT.

The chain joins TRBV5-1 to TRBJ2-3; tentative D call: TRBD1 (6 bases). V lost 4 bases and J lost 1, with 25 bases in between. CDR3 length: 19 residues. Germline-derived CDR1 and CDR2 are SGHRS and YFSETQ. CDR3 sequence (DNA): TGCGCCAGCAGCCGGGCAGGGGTAATGGATGTGACGGGCACAGATACGCAGTATTTT. Translated: CASSRAGVMDVTGTDTQYF.

The chain employs TRBV19 and TRBJ1-5; no definite D call. CDR3 length: 15 amino acids. From germline, CDR1 is LNHDA and CDR2 SQIVND (reference sequence). The ends were cut back, 1 base at V and 3 bases at J, with 10 bases in the middle. Written as DNA, the CDR3 is TGTGCCAGTAGTATAGGACACGTTCTCAATCAGCCCCAGCATTTT. This codes for CASSIGHVLNQPQHF.